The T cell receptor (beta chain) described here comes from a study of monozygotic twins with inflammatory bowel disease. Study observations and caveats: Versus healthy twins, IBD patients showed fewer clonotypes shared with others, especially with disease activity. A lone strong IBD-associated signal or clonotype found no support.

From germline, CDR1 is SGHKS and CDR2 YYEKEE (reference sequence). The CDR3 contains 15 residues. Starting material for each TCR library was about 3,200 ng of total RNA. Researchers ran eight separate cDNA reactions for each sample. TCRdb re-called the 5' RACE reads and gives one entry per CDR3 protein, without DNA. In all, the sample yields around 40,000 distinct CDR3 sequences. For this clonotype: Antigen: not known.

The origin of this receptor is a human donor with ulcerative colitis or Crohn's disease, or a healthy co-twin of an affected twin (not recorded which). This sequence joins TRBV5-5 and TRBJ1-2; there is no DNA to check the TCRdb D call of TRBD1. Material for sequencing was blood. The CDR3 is CASSLGQGGIYGYTF.